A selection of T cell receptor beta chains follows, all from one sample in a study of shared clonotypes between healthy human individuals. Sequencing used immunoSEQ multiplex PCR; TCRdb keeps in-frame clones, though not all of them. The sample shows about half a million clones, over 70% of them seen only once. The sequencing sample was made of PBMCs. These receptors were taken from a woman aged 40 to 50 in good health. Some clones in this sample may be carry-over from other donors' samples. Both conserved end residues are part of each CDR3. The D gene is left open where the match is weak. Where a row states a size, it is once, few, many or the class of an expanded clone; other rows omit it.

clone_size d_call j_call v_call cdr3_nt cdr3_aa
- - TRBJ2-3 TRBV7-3 TGTGCCAGCAGCCCGACAATAGCTGGCGCAGATACGCAGTATTTT CASSPTIAGADTQYF
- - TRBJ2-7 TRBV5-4 TGTGCCAGCAGCTTTGGACACAGCCCCTACGAGCAGTACTTC CASSFGHSPYEQYF
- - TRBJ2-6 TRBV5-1 TGCGCCAGCAGGGGACAACCCAACCACATAGGAAACGGGGCCAACGTCCTGACTTTC CASRGQPNHIGNGANVLTF
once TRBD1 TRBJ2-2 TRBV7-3 TGTGCCAGCAGCTTAGACAGGGCCGACACCGGGGAGCTGTTTTTT CASSLDRADTGELFF
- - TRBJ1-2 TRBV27 TGTGCCAGCACCACCCGAGGGGAGGTAAGAGGCTACACCTTC CASTTRGEVRGYTF
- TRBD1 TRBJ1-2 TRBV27 TGTGCCAGCAGCCCCACAGGGGGCGTTCGCTATGGCTACACCTTC CASSPTGGVRYGYTF
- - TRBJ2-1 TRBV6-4 TGTGCCAGCAGTGACACTGGTGGGTCCTACAATGAGCAGTTCTTC CASSDTGGSYNEQFF
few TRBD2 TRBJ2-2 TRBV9 TGTGCCAGCAGCTTGACTAGCGGGGACCTCCGAGAGCTGTTTTTT CASSLTSGDLRELFF
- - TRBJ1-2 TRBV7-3 TGTGCCAGCAGCGAAAACTCAGACTATGGCTACACCTTC CASSENSDYGYTF
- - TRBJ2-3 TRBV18 TGTGCCAGCTCACCAATCGGGGAGGCAGATACGCAGTATTTT CASSPIGEADTQYF
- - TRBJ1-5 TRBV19 TGTGCCAGTAGTATGGCAGGGGTCTATAGCAATCAGCCCCAGCATTTT CASSMAGVYSNQPQHF
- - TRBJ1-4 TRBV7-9 TGTGCCAGCAGGCCGGGAGCGAAAGCAACTAATGAAAAACTGTTTTTT CASRPGAKATNEKLFF
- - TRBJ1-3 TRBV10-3 TGTGCCATCAACCCCGTGGGGGGATCTGGAAACACCATATATTTT CAINPVGGSGNTIYF
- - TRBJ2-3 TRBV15 TGTGCCACCAGCAGAGATCGGGCCACAGATACGCAGTATTTT CATSRDRATDTQYF
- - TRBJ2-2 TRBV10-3 TGTGCCATCAGTGCGGGTCCAAGTATCGGGGAGCTGTTTTTT CAISAGPSIGELFF
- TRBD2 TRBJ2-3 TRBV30 TGTGCCTGGAGCCGTGGACTAGCGGGTACAGATACGCAGTATTTT CAWSRGLAGTDTQYF
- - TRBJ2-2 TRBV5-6 TGTGCCAGCAGCTCTGGGGGATCCCAGGCCGGGGAGCTGTTTTTT CASSSGGSQAGELFF
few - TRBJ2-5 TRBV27 TGTGCCAGCAACCCTGGACGCGCGGGACGGGAGCAGTACTTC CASNPGRAGREQYF
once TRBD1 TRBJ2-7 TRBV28 TGTGCCAGCAGTCCCCTCCGGGACAGAGCCTACGAGCAGTACTTC CASSPLRDRAYEQYF
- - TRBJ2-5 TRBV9 TGTGCCAGCAGCGTAGCGTACCAAGAGACCCAGTACTTC CASSVAYQETQYF
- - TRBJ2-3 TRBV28 TGTGCCAGCAGCCCTAGTGGGGGGACCCGCACAGATACGCAGTATTTT CASSPSGGTRTDTQYF
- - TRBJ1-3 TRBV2 TGTGCCAGCAGTGAAGCGCCCCCAGGCCACTCTGGAAACACCATATATTTT CASSEAPPGHSGNTIYF
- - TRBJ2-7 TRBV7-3 TGTGCCAGCAGCATCAGGGACTCCTACGAGCAGTACTTC CASSIRDSYEQYF
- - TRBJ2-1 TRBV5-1 TGCGCCAGCAGCTCCAGACCCCTCCAGGGAGAAAACTCCTACAATGAGCAGTTCTTC CASSSRPLQGENSYNEQFF
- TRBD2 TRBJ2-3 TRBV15 TGTGCCACCAGCAGTTGGGCGGGAGGTAGGACAGATACGCAGTATTTT CATSSWAGGRTDTQYF
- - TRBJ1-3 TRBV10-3 TGTGCCAGCCACTCTGGAAACACCATATATTTT CASHSGNTIYF
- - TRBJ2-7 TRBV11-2 TGTGCCAGCAGCTCGAGCTCCTACGAGCAGTACTTC CASSSSSYEQYF
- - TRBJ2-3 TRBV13 TGTGCCAGCAGCTTCGAGACAGGACGAGATACGCAGTATTTT CASSFETGRDTQYF
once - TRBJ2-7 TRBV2 TGTGCCAGCAGCTTGACAGGAAGCTCCTACGAGCAGTACTTC CASSLTGSSYEQYF
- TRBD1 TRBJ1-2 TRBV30 TGTGCCTGCCGGGACAGTCGCGGCTACACCTTC CACRDSRGYTF
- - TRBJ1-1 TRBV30 TGTGCCTGGAAAACGACAGGTGAAGCTTTCTTT CAWKTTGEAFF
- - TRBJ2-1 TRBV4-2 TGTGCCAGCAGCCAACCCCCGGGCCTGGTTTGGAATGAGCAGTTCTTC CASSQPPGLVWNEQFF
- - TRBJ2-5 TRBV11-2 TGTGCCAGCAGCCTGCGGTACCAAGAGACCCAGTACTTC CASSLRYQETQYF
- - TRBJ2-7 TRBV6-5 TGTGCCAGCAGTTACGGGGTTGGCGTCTACGAGCAGTACTTC CASSYGVGVYEQYF
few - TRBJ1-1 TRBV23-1 TGCGCCAGCAGTCAATTCTTCCAGGGGAACACTGAAGCTTTCTTT CASSQFFQGNTEAFF
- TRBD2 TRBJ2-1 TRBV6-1 TGTGCCAGCAGTGAATGGGGGACTAGCGGGATGATGAGCTCCTACAATGAGCAGTTCTTC CASSEWGTSGMMSSYNEQFF
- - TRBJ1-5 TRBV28 TGTGCCAGCAGTTACAGGGTCGGAGGGCCCCAGCATTTT CASSYRVGGPQHF
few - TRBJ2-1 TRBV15 TGTGCCACCAGCAGATCACCACATAGGGACAATGAGCAGTTCTTC CATSRSPHRDNEQFF
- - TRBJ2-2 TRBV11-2 TGTGCCAGCATTCGAGGTGGCTGGAACACCGGGGAGCTGTTTTTT CASIRGGWNTGELFF
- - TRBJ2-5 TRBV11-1 TGTGCCAGCAGCTTAGGGGACTCCCGGTCGGAGACCCAGTACTTC CASSLGDSRSETQYF
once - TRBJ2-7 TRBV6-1 TGTGCCAGCAGTGGTGGGAGGTTCTCCGAGCAGTACTTC CASSGGRFSEQYF
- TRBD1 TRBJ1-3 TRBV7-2 TGTGCCAGCAGACAGGGGGGCGGAAACACCATATATTTT CASRQGGGNTIYF
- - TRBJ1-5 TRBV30 TGTGCCTGGAGTGGGGGGAGGAATCAGCCCCAGCATTTT CAWSGGRNQPQHF
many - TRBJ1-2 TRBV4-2 TGTGCCAGCAGCCAAGGTGGAGGGGAAGGAAAAAACTATGGCTACACCTTC CASSQGGGEGKNYGYTF
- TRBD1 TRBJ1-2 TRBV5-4 TGTGCCAGCAGCTCCGGACAGGGGCATGGCTACACCTTC CASSSGQGHGYTF
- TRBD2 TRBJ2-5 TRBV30 TGTGCCTCATTAAAGCGGGAGTCGGGGACCCAGTACTTC CASLKRESGTQYF
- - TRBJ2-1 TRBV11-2 TGTGCCAGCAGCTTGTTGGGGGTGGACAATGAGCAGTTCTTC CASSLLGVDNEQFF
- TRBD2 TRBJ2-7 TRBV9 TGTGCCAGCAGCTCCCCACGATCGGGACTAACCCCTTTCAAGCAGTACTTC CASSSPRSGLTPFKQYF
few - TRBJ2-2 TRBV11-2 TGTGCCAGCAGCTTAGCCTATAGCGACCCCGAGCGGGAGCTGTTTTTT CASSLAYSDPERELFF
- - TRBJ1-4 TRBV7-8 TGTGCCAGCAGCTTCATGGGAGCAACTAATGAAAAACTGTTTTTT CASSFMGATNEKLFF
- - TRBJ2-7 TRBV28 TGTGCCAGCAGTCCCCCCCGTAAGCTGGCCGAGCAGTACTTC CASSPPRKLAEQYF
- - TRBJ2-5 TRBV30 TGTGCCTGGAGTCCTTTTGGAGGAGGGCAGGGGGGGACCCAGTACTTC CAWSPFGGGQGGTQYF
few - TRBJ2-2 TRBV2 TGTGCCAGCAGTTGGGACTCCCAAACCGGGGAGCTGTTTTTT CASSWDSQTGELFF
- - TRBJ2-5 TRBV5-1 TGCGCCAGCAAGTCGGGATTGGAGACCCAGTACTTC CASKSGLETQYF
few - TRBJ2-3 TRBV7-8 TGTGCCAGCAGCTTCTCCACAGATACGCAGTATTTT CASSFSTDTQYF
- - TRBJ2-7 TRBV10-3 TGTGCCACCCGCGGACTTGGGAACTACGAGCAGTACTTC CATRGLGNYEQYF
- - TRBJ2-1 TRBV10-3 TGTGCCATCACCAAAAAGCCCGGGACCTCGGGTGGGGATGAGCAGTTCTTC CAITKKPGTSGGDEQFF
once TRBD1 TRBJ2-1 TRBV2 TGTGCCAGCAGTCCCCACCCGGGACAGGGGGCTTCGGATGAGCAGTTCTTC CASSPHPGQGASDEQFF
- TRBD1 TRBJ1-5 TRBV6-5 TGTGCCAGCAGTCCAGGGGGGGGTGGCAATCAGCCCCAGCATTTT CASSPGGGGNQPQHF